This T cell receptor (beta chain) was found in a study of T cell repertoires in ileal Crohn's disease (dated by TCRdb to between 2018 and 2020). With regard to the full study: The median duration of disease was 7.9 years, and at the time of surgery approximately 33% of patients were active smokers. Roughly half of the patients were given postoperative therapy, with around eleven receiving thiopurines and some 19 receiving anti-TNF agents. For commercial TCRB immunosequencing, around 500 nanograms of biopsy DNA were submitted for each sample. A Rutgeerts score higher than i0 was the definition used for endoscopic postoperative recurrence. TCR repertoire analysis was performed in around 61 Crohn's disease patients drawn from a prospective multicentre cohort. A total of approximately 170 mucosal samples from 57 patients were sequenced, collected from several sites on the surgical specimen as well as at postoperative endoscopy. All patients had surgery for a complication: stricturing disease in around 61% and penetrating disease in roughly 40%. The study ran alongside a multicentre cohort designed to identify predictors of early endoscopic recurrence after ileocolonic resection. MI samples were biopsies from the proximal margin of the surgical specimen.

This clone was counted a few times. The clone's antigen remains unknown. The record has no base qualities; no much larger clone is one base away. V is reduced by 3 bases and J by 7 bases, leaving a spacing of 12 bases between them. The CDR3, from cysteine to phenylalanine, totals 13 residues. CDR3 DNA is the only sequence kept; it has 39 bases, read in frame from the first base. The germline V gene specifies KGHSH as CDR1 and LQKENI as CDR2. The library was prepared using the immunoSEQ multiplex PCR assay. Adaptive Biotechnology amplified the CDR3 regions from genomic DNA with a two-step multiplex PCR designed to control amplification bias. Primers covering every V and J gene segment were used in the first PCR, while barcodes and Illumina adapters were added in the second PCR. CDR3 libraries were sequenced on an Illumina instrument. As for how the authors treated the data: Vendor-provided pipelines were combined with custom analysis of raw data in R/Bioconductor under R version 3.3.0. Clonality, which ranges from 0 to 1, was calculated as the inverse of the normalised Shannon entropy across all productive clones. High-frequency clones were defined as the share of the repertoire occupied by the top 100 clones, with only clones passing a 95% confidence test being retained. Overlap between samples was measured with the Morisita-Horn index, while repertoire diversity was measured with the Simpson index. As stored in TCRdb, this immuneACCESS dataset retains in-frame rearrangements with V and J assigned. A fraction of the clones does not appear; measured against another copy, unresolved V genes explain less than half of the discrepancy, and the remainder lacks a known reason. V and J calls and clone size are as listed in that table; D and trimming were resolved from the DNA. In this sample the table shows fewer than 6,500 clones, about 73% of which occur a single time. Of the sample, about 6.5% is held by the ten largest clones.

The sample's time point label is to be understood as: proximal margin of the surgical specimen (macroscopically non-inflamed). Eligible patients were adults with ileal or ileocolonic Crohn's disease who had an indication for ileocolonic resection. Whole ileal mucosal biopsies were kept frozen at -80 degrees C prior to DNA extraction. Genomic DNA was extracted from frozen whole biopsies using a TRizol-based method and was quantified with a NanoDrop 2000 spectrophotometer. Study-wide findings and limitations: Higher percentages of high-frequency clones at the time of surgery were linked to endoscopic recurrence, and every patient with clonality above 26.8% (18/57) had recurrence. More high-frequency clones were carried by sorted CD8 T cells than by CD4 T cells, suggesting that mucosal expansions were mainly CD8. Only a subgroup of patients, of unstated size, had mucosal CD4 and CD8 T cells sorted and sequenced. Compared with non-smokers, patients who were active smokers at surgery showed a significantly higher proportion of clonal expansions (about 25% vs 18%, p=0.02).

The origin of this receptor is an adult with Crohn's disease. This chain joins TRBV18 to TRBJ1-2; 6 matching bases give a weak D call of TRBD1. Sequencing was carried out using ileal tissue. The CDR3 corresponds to CASSPQGLVGYTF. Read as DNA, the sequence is TGTGCCAGCTCACCCCAGGGGTTGGTTGGCTACACCTTC.